What follows describes a single T cell receptor beta chain. Its antigen is unknown. One end of the junction fails to match germline, which may point to a read error. Samples came from axillary lymph nodes draining the breast cancer. One entry per CDR3 protein, called by TCRdb with MiXCR from the multiplex PCR reads. The sample consists of about 180,000 distinct CDR3 sequences, about 33% of them appearing once. Germline V gene sequence: CDR1 SGHKS, CDR2 YYEKEE (reference sequence). This CDR3 contains 14 residues. This entry comes from a study of breast tumors, draining lymph nodes, adjacent tissues. General observations from the study: Luminal-like breast cancer showed significantly higher tumor–nontumor repertoire similarity than basal-like. Most tumor T cells seemingly derive from lymph node, then expand in tumor. Tumor TCR diversity was below lymph nodes but above nontumor tissue.

The sequencing input was axillary lymph node tissue. V gene TRBV5-5 combines with J gene TRBJ2-2; D is perhaps TRBD2 (5 bases). The sequence came from a female donor with breast cancer. Some clones in this sample may be carry-over from other donors' samples. The CDR3 here is CASGSMAPTGEPFF. The CDR3, as DNA: TGTGCCAGCGGTTCAATGGCTCCCACCGGGGAGCCGTTTTTT.